This passage covers 10 T cell receptor beta chains from one sample sequenced in a study of OX40 agonist ivuxolimab in advanced cancers. Profiled with immunoSEQ multiplex PCR; TCRdb holds only in-frame clones, not every one. The sample yields about 37,000 clones, about 85% seen once. This specimen consisted of CD4+ or CD8+ T cells sorted from blood, obtained in a trial of the OX40 agonist ivuxolimab. The source of these receptors is an adult with an advanced solid tumor such as melanoma, head and neck, liver or kidney cancer.

The V call is TRBV4-2, the J call TRBJ2-6; no reliable D call. Trimming removed 0 bases at V and 2 bases at J, with 2 bases between. Germline V gene data show CDR1 as LGHNA and CDR2 as YNFKEQ. The CDR3 loop spans 14 amino acids. CDR3 region: CASSQDPGANVLTF. The DNA of the CDR3 is TGTGCCAGCAGCCAAGATCCTGGGGCCAACGTCCTGACTTTC.

CDR3 nucleotide sequence: TGTGCCAGCAGCTTAGGGGGGCTTAGTGAGCAGTTCTTC. It is translated as CASSLGGLSEQFF. The chain joins TRBV7-3 to TRBJ2-1; the D gene could be TRBD1 or TRBD2 (6 bases each). The CDR3 loop spans 13 amino acids. The germline V gene has CDR1 SGHTA and CDR2 FQGTGA. V shed 2 bases and J shed 9 bases, with 11 bases lying between them.

The gene calls are TRBV5-1 and TRBJ2-5; tentatively, D is TRBD1 (5 bases). Germline CDR1 reads SGHRS; CDR2 reads YFSETQ. V was shortened by 6 bases and J by 2 bases, with 14 bases between the two germline ends. The CDR3 runs to 14 residues. The CDR3 loop reads CASIEAPGQETQYF. CDR3 DNA sequence: TGCGCCAGCATCGAAGCCCCAGGGCAAGAGACCCAGTACTTC.

This clone showed up just a few times. The chain employs TRBV27 and TRBJ2-3; 9 nucleotides align to TRBD1. This CDR3 has 17 residues. Germline V lookup: CDR1 MNHEY, CDR2 SMNVEV (reference sequence). Trimming cost V 6 bases and J 2 bases; bases outside gene matches: 12. The CDR3, as DNA: TGTGCCAGCAGCTCTCCCTTCCGGGACAGGGACACAGATACGCAGTATTTT. Its protein product is CASSSPFRDRDTDTQYF.

This chain uses TRBV6-5 with TRBJ2-7; D remains unclear. CDR3 size: 13 residues. Germline V gives CDR1 MNHEY, CDR2 SVGAGI. Trimming took 0 bases from V and 6 from J, leaving 9 bases between them. The CDR3 region has the DNA TGTGCCAGCAGTTACTCATCGGGCGCCGAGCAGTACTTC. Translation: CASSYSSGAEQYF.

The chain employs TRBV9 and TRBJ1-3; D ambiguous. The V end lost 2 bases, the J end lost 1 base, and 10 bases lay between the germline ends. Germline CDR1 and CDR2: SGDLS and YYNGEE. The CDR3 runs 15 residues. The CDR3 protein is CASSVEGFSGNTIYF. CDR3 coding DNA: TGTGCCAGCAGCGTCGAAGGCTTTTCTGGAAACACCATATATTTT.

The DNA for the CDR3 is TGTGCCAGCCGTTCGGACAGGGCGCGGGGCTACACCTTC. Encoded protein: CASRSDRARGYTF. This chain joins TRBV6-1 and TRBJ1-2; TRBD1 matches 8 bases. Germline V gives CDR1 MNHNS, CDR2 SASEGT. The J segment lost 8 bases and the V segment lost 8 bases, leaving 10 bases of the junction unmatched. The CDR3 covers 13 residues.

This sequence joins TRBV25-1 and TRBJ1-2; D call uncertain. V was cut by 3 bases and J by 4 bases, with 3 bases left in between. Germline lookup yields CDR1 MGHDK and CDR2 SYGVNS. The length of the CDR3 is 11 residues. CDR3 nucleotides: TGTGCCAGCAGTGATGGCTATGGCTACACCTTC. As protein: CASSDGYGYTF.

The CDR3 nucleotides are TGTGCCATCAGTGGGTCGCGGGGGCTCTTAAACACCGGGGAGCTGTTTTTT. Protein: CAISGSRGLLNTGELFF. The chain employs TRBV10-3 and TRBJ2-2, with D maybe TRBD2 (7 bases). Germline CDR1 reads ENHRY; CDR2 reads SYGVKD. The CDR3 totals 17 residues. Between the trimmed V and J ends, which lost 4 bases and 2 bases, there was a span of 17 bases.

The genes are TRBV4-2 and TRBJ2-1, with TRBD2 identical over 10 bases. The CDR3 loop spans 15 amino acids. CDR1 LGHNA and CDR2 YNFKEQ come from the germline V gene. Trimming removed 4 bases from V and 9 bases from J; junction bases left unmatched: 9. CDR3 nucleotide sequence: TGTGCCAGCAGCCTAACGCCTAGCGGGGGCGGTGAGCAGTTCTTC. This gives the protein CASSLTPSGGGEQFF.